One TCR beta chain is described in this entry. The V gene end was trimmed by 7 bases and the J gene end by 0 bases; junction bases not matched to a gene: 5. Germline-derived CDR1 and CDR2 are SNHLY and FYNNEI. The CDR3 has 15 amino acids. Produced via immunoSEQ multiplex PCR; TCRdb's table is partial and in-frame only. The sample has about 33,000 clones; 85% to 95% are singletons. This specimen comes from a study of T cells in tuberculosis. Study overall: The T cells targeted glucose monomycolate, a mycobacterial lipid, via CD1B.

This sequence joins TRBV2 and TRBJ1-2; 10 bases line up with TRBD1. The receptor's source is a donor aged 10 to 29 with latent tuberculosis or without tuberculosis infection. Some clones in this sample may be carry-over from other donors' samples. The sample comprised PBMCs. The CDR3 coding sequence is TGTGCCAGCAAGGGACAGGGGCTGACTAACTATGGCTACACCTTC. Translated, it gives CASKGQGLTNYGYTF.